The clone carrying this T cell receptor (beta chain) is deemed medium-sized. Its matching antigen is unknown. Regarding time point: sample taken at primary tumor resection. Untreated early-stage non-small cell lung cancer patients, fewer than 85 in total, were the donors. Without sorting, whole RNA was sequenced from tumor, nontumor lung or frozen PBMC. V lost 0 bases and J lost 6; bases outside the gene matches: 12. Germline CDR1 MNHEY, CDR2 SVGAGI. The CDR3 extends over 18 amino acids. This sample stems from a study of spatial heterogeneity in lung cancer. Study details: Among detected sequences, beta-chain ones consistently exceeded alpha-chain ones in number. Notes on the study in general: One measure, the expanded intratumoral alpha and beta TCR count, tracked tumor mutation counts.

TCRdb passed the 5' RACE reads through MiXCR, listing each CDR3 protein once. Here the sample spans roughly 6,000 distinct CDR3 sequences, roughly 15% being singletons. The TCR sequence derives from a male donor with early-stage non-small cell lung cancer. The chain employs TRBV6-5 and TRBJ2-7; TRBD2 agrees at 12 bases. Material: lung tumor tissue, obtained at surgery. The CDR3, as DNA: TGTGCCAGCAGTTACTCAGGGACTAGCGGGTCCCTCGCGCCCGAGCAGTACTTC. Protein sequence: CASSYSGTSGSLAPEQYF.